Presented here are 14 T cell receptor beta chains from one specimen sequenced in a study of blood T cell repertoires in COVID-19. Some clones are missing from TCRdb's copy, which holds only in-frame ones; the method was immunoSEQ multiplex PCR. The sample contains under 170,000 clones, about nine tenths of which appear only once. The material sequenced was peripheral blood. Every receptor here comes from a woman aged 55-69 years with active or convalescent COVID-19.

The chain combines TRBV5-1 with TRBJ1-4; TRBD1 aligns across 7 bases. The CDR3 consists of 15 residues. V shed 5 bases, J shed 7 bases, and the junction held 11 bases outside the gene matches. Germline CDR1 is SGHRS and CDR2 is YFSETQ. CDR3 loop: CASRETGIGGEKLFF. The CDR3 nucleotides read TGCGCCAGCAGAGAGACAGGGATAGGGGGTGAAAAACTGTTTTTT.

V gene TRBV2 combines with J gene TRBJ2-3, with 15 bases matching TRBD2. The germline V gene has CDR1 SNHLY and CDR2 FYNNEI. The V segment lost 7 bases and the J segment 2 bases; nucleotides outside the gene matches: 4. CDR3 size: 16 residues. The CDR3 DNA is TGTGCCAGCATCGGACTAGCGGGGGGGCCCACAGATACGCAGTATTTT. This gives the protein CASIGLAGGPTDTQYF.

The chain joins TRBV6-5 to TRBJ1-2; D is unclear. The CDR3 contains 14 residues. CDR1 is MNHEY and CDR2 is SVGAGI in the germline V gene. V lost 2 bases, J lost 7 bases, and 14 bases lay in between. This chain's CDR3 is CASSYGLGLGGYTF. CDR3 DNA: TGTGCCAGCAGTTACGGGCTGGGTCTGGGTGGCTACACCTTC.

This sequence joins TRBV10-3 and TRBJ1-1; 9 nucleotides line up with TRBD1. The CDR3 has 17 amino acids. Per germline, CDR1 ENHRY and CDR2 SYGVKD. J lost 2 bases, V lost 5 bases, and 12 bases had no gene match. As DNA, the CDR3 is TGTGCCATCAGTCCCGGACGTACAGGGGGCCATAACACTGAAGCTTTCTTT. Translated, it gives CAISPGRTGGHNTEAFF.

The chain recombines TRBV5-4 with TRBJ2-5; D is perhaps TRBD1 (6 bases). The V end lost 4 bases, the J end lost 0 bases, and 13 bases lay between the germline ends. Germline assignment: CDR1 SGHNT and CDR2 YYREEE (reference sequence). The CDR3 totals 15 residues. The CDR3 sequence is CASSQGTWYQETQYF. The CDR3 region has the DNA TGTGCCAGCAGCCAGGGGACGTGGTACCAAGAGACCCAGTACTTC.

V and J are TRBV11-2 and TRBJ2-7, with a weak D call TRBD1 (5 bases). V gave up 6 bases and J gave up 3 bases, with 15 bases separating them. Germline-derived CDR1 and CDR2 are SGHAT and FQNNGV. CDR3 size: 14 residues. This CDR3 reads CASSSLTGHYEQYF. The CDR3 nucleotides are TGTGCCAGCAGTAGCTTAACAGGACACTACGAGCAGTACTTC.

The CDR3: CASSTPGQGSSPLHF. The CDR3 region has the DNA TGTGCCAGTAGTACTCCGGGACAGGGATCTTCACCCCTCCACTTT. The chain combines TRBV19 with TRBJ1-6, with 9 bases fitting TRBD1. V trimming: 4 bases; J trimming: 9 bases; junction bases outside the gene matches: 7. The length of the CDR3 is 15 residues. Germline V gene sequence: CDR1 LNHDA, CDR2 SQIVND (reference sequence).

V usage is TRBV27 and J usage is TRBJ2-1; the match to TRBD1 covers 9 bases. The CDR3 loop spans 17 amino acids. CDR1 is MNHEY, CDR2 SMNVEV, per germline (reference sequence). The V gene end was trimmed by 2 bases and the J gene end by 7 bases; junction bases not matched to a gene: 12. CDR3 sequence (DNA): TGTGCCAGCAGTTTAGCTCGGGGCACAGGGGGCTTTAATGAGCAGTTCTTC. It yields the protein CASSLARGTGGFNEQFF.

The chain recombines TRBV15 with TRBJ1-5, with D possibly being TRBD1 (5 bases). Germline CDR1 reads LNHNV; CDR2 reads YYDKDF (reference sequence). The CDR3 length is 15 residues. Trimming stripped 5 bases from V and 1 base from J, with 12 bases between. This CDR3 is CATSPRAGSNQPQHF. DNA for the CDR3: TGTGCCACCAGCCCCAGGGCAGGGAGCAATCAGCCCCAGCATTTT.

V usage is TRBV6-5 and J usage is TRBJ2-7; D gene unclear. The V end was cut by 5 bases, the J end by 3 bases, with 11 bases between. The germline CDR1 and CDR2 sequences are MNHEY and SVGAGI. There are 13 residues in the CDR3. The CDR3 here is CASSPGSLYEQYF. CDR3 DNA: TGTGCCAGCAGTCCCGGGTCACTCTACGAGCAGTACTTC.

CDR3 sequence reads: CASSPYDRGELFF. The CDR3 DNA sequence: TGTGCCAGCAGTCCGTACGACAGGGGAGAACTGTTTTTT. This chain uses TRBV6-5 with TRBJ1-4, with 8 nucleotides matching TRBD1. Germline trimming cut 5 bases from V and 12 bases from J; bases unmatched to any gene: 8. The CDR3 is 13 amino acids. CDR1 MNHEY and CDR2 SVGAGI come from the germline V gene.

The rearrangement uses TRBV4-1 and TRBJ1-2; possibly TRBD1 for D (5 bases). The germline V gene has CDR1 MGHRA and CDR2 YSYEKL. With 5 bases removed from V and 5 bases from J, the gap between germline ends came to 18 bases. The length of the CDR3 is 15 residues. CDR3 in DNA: TGCGCCAGCAGCGAGCCGGGGGAAAGACTGTATGGCTACACCTTC. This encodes CASSEPGERLYGYTF.

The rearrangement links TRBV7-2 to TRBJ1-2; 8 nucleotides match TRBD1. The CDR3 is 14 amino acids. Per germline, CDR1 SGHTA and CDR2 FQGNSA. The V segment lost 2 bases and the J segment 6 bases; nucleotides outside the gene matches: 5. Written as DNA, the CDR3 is TGTGCCAGCAGCTTATTACAGGGGGTAGATGGCTACACCTTC. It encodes CASSLLQGVDGYTF.

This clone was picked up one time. The CDR3 sequence: CASSIAGQGGNTIYF. The DNA for the CDR3 is TGTGCCAGTAGTATAGCCGGACAGGGTGGAAACACCATATATTTT. The chain joins TRBV19 to TRBJ1-3, with TRBD1 matching over 8 bases. The germline CDR1 and CDR2 sequences are LNHDA and SQIVND (reference sequence). The CDR3 has 15 residues. Germline trimming cut 1 base from V and 3 bases from J; bases unmatched to any gene: 2.